Each of the 7 T cell receptor beta chains below was sequenced from the same sample in a study of spatial heterogeneity in lung cancer. Time point of the sample: sample taken at primary tumor resection. TCRdb re-derived calls from the 5' RACE reads in MiXCR, one entry per CDR3 protein. This table has 8,500 to 10,000 distinct CDR3 sequences, about 8.8% appearing once. No antigen has been assigned to these receptors. Broader study findings: In tumors, expanded intratumoral alpha and beta TCR counts tracked mutation counts.

The starting material was lung tumor tissue, obtained at surgery. All receptors come from a male donor with early-stage non-small cell lung cancer.

This clonotype came up a few times. The J gene is TRBJ2-5, the V gene TRBV30; 7 bases line up with TRBD2. The V gene end was trimmed by 3 bases and the J gene end by 4 bases; junction bases not matched to a gene: 11. Germline V gene data show CDR1 as GTSNPN and CDR2 as SVGIG (reference sequence). The CDR3 covers 15 residues. Here the CDR3 DNA reads TGTGCCTGGAGCCACGGGGGAGGGTTTGGAGAGACCCAGTACTTC. It specifies CAWSHGGGFGETQYF.

This clonotype was seen repeatedly, ten times or more. The CDR3, as DNA: TGTGCCAGCAGCTCTACGCCTCCCGGCAGGAACACTGAAGCTTTCTTT. Its translation: CASSSTPPGRNTEAFF. The chain joins TRBV5-6 to TRBJ1-1; D remains unclear. The CDR3 sequence is 16 residues long. Trimming removed 3 bases from V and 1 base from J, with 16 bases in between. CDR1 SGHDT and CDR2 YYEEEE come from the germline V gene.

In its sample, this clonotype was seen many times. The V and J genes are TRBV2 and TRBJ2-6, with TRBD1 as a possible D gene (6 bases). CDR3 length equals 14 residues. CDR1 is SNHLY and CDR2 is FYNNEI in the germline V gene. V shed 4 bases and J shed 4 bases, with 8 bases lying between them. The CDR3 coding sequence is TGTGCCAGCAGTGCAGGGGCCGGGGCCAACGTCCTGACTTTC. This encodes CASSAGAGANVLTF.

This clonotype was recorded at least ten times. The chain has TRBV20-1 and TRBJ2-7; D tentatively reads TRBD1 or TRBD2 (7 bases each). V lost 7 bases to trimming and J lost 3 bases, with 16 bases between them. There are 13 residues in the CDR3. CDR1 DFQATT and CDR2 SNEGSKA come from the germline V gene (reference sequence). CDR3 region: CSVTQGGNYEQYF. The DNA of the CDR3 is TGCAGTGTGACCCAGGGGGGGAACTACGAGCAGTACTTC.

This clonotype showed up many times. The V call is TRBV28, the J call TRBJ2-2; D may be TRBD1 (5 bases). The CDR3 length is 15 residues. In germline, CDR1 is MDHEN, CDR2 SYDVKM. V lost 5 bases and J lost 4, with 14 bases in between. CDR3 amino acids: CASSGFSRATGELFF. The CDR3 DNA reads as TGTGCCAGCAGTGGGTTCAGCAGGGCCACCGGGGAGCTGTTTTTT.

The V gene is TRBV20-1, the J gene TRBJ1-5; D unresolved. The CDR3 has 14 amino acids. Trimming shortened V by 4 bases and J by 3 bases, and 13 bases separated the two germline ends. Germline lookup yields CDR1 DFQATT and CDR2 SNEGSKA (reference sequence). The CDR3 nucleotides are TGCAGTGCTATCCTCGGTCGGCTCAATCAGCCCCAGCATTTT. Translating it yields CSAILGRLNQPQHF.

The rearrangement uses TRBV7-8 and TRBJ2-5; TRBD1 might be the D (6 bases). Germline loops: CDR1 SGHVS, CDR2 FQNEAQ. The germline V and J ends were trimmed by 7 bases and 5 bases, with 8 bases remaining between them. This CDR3 region has 11 residues. The CDR3 loop is CASKGDETQYF. The CDR3 DNA reads as TGTGCCAGCAAGGGGGATGAGACCCAGTACTTC. The full variable domain, in which reference TRBV7-8 and TRBJ2-5 provide the parts outside the CDR3, is GAGVSQSPRYKVAKRGQDVALRCDPISGHVSLFWYQQALGQGPEFLTYFQNEAQLDKSGLPSDRFFAERPEGSVSTLKIQRTQQEDSAVYLCASKGDETQYFGPGTRLLVL.